This T cell receptor (beta chain) was sequenced in a study of a mutant IDH1 vaccine in newly diagnosed glioma. The method was immunoSEQ multiplex PCR; TCRdb's version includes in-frame clones alone and lacks a portion of them. The table includes 85,000 to 100,000 clones, around 80% detected once. CDR3 length equals 15 residues. CDR1 SGHRS and CDR2 YFSETQ come from the germline V gene. Trimming cost V 4 bases and J 0 bases; bases outside gene matches: 5. The time point denotes: baseline, week 1 (first vaccination visit). Treatment in this sample: pre-vaccination baseline after standard-of-care therapy.

The source was PBMCs, collected from a glioma patient treated with radiotherapy, temozolomide or both. The TCR was taken from a man between 35 and 55 years old with glioma. V is TRBV5-1 and J is TRBJ2-7, with TRBD1 matching 9 bases. CDR3 protein: CASSPGTGSSYEQYF. The CDR3 coding sequence is TGCGCCAGCAGCCCTGGGACAGGGAGCTCCTACGAGCAGTACTTC.